This T cell receptor (beta chain) was identified during a study of shared clonotypes between healthy human individuals. Overall study findings and caveats: It was the few donors that limited the genetic and exposure-history diversity represented.

CD45RA+ naive and CD45RA-negative memory subsets were separated from CD4+ cells. On this clone itself: As yet, its antigen is unknown.

Deep was the level at which the assay was run. This table comes from immunoSEQ multiplex PCR, and its TCRdb copy is limited to in-frame clones, with some not included. Seen here are around 1,100,000 clones, 60% to 85% observed once, and the top ten hold roughly 0.82%. Source material: memory CD4+ T cells from PBMCs. The subset: CD45RA-negative fraction. The clonotype was recovered from a young man in good health. Some clones in this sample may be carry-over from other donors' samples.

The CDR3, as DNA: TGTGCCAGCAGTTTTGGAGGGAAGGAGACCCAGTACTTC. It encodes CASSFGGKETQYF. The rearrangement uses TRBV28 and TRBJ2-5, with D possibly matching TRBD2 (6 bases). The V gene lost 3 bases and the J gene lost 5 bases, with 10 bases spanning the gap. Germline V lookup: CDR1 MDHEN, CDR2 SYDVKM. The CDR3 is made up of 13 amino acids.